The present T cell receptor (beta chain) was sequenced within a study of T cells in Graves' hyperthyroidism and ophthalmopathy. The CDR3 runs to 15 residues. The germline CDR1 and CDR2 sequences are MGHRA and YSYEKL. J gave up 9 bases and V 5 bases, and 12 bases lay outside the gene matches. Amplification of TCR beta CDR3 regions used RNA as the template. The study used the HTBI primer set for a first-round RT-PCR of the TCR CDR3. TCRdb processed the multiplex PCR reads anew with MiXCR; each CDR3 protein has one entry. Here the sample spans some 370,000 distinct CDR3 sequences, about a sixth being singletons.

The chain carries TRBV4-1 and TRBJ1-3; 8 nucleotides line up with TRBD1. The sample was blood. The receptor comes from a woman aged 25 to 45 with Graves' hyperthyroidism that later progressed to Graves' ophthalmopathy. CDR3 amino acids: CASSTGGAVEGTIYF. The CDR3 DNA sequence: TGCGCCAGCAGCACAGGGGGGGCCGTGGAGGGCACCATATATTTT.